These 28 T cell receptor beta chains were all obtained from the same sample, sequenced in a study of somatic mutations in cytotoxic T cells in rheumatoid arthritis. Clones were read by immunoSEQ multiplex PCR, and TCRdb kept only the in-frame ones, dropping some. The sample includes around 2,500 clones, approximately 86% of them seen just once. The sequencing input was CD8+ T cells sorted from blood. These receptors were collected from a woman in her 70s with rheumatoid arthritis.

The rearrangement uses TRBV5-6 and TRBJ2-3; 10 bases align to TRBD2. This CDR3 has 18 residues. Germline values: CDR1 SGHDT, CDR2 YYEEEE. V shed 2 bases and J 5 bases; nucleotides not matched to a gene: 14. CDR3 region: CASSLGLAGVSAEDTQYF. CDR3 nucleotide sequence: TGTGCCAGCAGCTTAGGGCTAGCGGGAGTGAGTGCGGAAGATACGCAGTATTTT.

The rearrangement links TRBV11-2 to TRBJ2-1; TRBD1 matches at 7 bases. This CDR3 comprises 16 residues. V dropped 1 base and J dropped 0; count of bases not matched to a gene: 3. The V gene's germline CDR1 is SGHAT and CDR2 FQNNGV. CDR3 loop: CASSLGTGSSYNEQFF. DNA for the CDR3: TGTGCCAGCAGCTTAGGGACAGGTAGCTCCTACAATGAGCAGTTCTTC.

V usage is TRBV7-2 and J usage is TRBJ2-7, with a tentative D call TRBD2 (6 bases). CDR1 and CDR2 (germline): SGHTA, FQGNSA. The CDR3 extends over 13 amino acids. The V gene lost 6 bases and the J gene lost 1 base, with 10 bases spanning the gap. The CDR3 region has the DNA TGTGCCAGCAGAGACGGGGGTTCCTACGAGCAGTACTTC. As protein: CASRDGGSYEQYF.

The chain uses TRBV14 and TRBJ2-3; the D gene is possibly TRBD1 (5 bases). V gave up 1 base and J gave up 2 bases, with 10 bases separating them. This CDR3 region has 15 residues. CDR1 is SGHDN and CDR2 is FVKESK in the germline V gene. The CDR3 spells CASSQVWGPTDTQYF. The CDR3 DNA is TGTGCCAGCAGCCAAGTGTGGGGCCCCACAGATACGCAGTATTTT.

In this sample, this clone turned up a few times. This chain uses TRBV28 with TRBJ2-3, with TRBD2 matching 15 bases. Germline trimming cut 5 bases from V and 0 bases from J; bases unmatched to any gene: 6. Germline V lookup: CDR1 MDHEN, CDR2 SYDVKM. There are 18 residues in the CDR3. The CDR3 reads CASSQGLAGGTSTDTQYF. CDR3 nucleotides: TGTGCCAGCAGTCAGGGACTAGCGGGAGGTACTAGCACAGATACGCAGTATTTT.

The genes are TRBV28 and TRBJ2-1; D possibly corresponds to TRBD1 (5 bases). The CDR3 loop spans 17 amino acids. The V end was cut by 5 bases, the J end by 4 bases, with 21 bases between. Germline V gene sequence: CDR1 MDHEN, CDR2 SYDVKM. As DNA, the CDR3 is TGTGCCAGCAGTCGACTCCTTTGGGGCACTACTTACAATGAGCAGTTCTTC. Translated, it gives CASSRLLWGTTYNEQFF.

This chain links TRBV9 with TRBJ2-2; 9 positions match TRBD2. The CDR3 runs to 20 residues. Germline CDR1 reads SGDLS; CDR2 reads YYNGEE. V shed 4 bases, J shed 1 base, and the junction held 17 bases outside the gene matches. The CDR3 region has the DNA TGTGCCAGCAGCTCACCCCTGACTAGCGGAGTAATGCAGAACACCGGGGAGCTGTTTTTT. Encoded protein: CASSSPLTSGVMQNTGELFF.

This rearrangement joins TRBV7-6 to TRBJ2-1; 9 bases map to TRBD1. CDR1 and CDR2 from the germline V gene are SGHVS and FNYEAQ. The CDR3 is 19 residues long. Trimming cost V 4 bases and J 4 bases; bases outside gene matches: 17. The CDR3 bases are TGTGCCAGCAGCTGGACCGGGACAGGGTTTACCCCGGAGTACAATGAGCAGTTCTTC. Its protein is CASSWTGTGFTPEYNEQFF.

The chain couples TRBV4-2 to TRBJ2-1; D is perhaps TRBD2 (5 bases). V lost 5 bases and J 9 bases, leaving 14 bases between the germline ends. Per germline, CDR1 LGHNA and CDR2 YNFKEQ. The CDR3 length is 13 residues. The CDR3 sequence: CASSETTTAEQFF. The DNA of the CDR3 is TGTGCCAGCAGCGAAACGACTACAGCTGAGCAGTTCTTC.

The chain employs TRBV6-6 and TRBJ1-3; no definite D call. V lost 9 bases to trimming and J lost 8 bases, with 20 bases between them. Per the germline V gene, CDR1 is MNHNY and CDR2 is SVGAGI (reference sequence). The CDR3 has 14 residues. The CDR3 bases are TGTGCCAGTATCCCCCGGAGCGGGTTTTACACCATATATTTT. It specifies CASIPRSGFYTIYF.

CDR3 nucleotides: TGTGCCAGCAGTATACGACGGTCAGGGGGTCGGGAGACCCAGTACTTC. Protein product: CASSIRRSGGRETQYF. V and J are TRBV27 and TRBJ2-5; 7 bases align to TRBD1. Losses at the gene ends were 5 bases for V and 5 bases for J; bases not matched to a gene: 14. Germline-derived CDR1 and CDR2 are MNHEY and SMNVEV (reference sequence). The CDR3 has 16 residues.

The chain uses TRBV7-3 and TRBJ2-5, with 9 bases identical to TRBD1. The last part of the DNA fits TRBJ2-7 better; the J call may be wrong. CDR1 SGHTA and CDR2 FQGTGA come from the germline V gene. The CDR3 is 17 residues long. This CDR3 is CASSLTSPGQGRYEQYF. CDR3 in DNA: TGTGCCAGCAGCTTAACGTCCCCGGGACAGGGAAGGTACGAGCAGTACTTC.

Only one count was recorded for this clone. The rearrangement joins TRBV10-2 to TRBJ2-2, with 11 bases aligning to TRBD2. Trimming took 10 bases from V and 1 from J; bases not matched to a gene: 5. Germline V gives CDR1 WSHSY, CDR2 SAAADI. The CDR3 is made up of 15 amino acids. The CDR3 is CAIDTSGRNTGELFF. CDR3 bases: TGCGCCATCGACACTAGCGGGAGGAACACCGGGGAGCTGTTTTTT.

This clone was seen just once. CDR3 loop: CSVAGDPYTGELFF. Written as DNA, the CDR3 is TGCAGCGTTGCGGGGGACCCCTACACCGGGGAGCTGTTTTTT. This chain links TRBV29-1 with TRBJ2-2, with D perhaps matching TRBD2 (6 bases). Germline V gene data show CDR1 as SQVTM and CDR2 as ANQGSEA. V lost 4 bases, J lost 3 bases, and 12 bases lay in between. This CDR3 has 14 residues.

This chain connects TRBV9 to TRBJ2-5, with no clear D. The CDR3 runs 13 residues. Trimming removed 0 bases from V and 3 bases from J, with 6 bases in between. The germline CDR1 and CDR2 sequences are SGDLS and YYNGEE. CDR3 in DNA: TGTGCCAGCAGCGTAGAGGCGGAAGAGACCCAGTACTTC. Translating gives CASSVEAEETQYF.

The J gene is TRBJ2-2, the V gene TRBV19; TRBD2 matches 8 bases. Trimming took 10 bases from V and 5 from J; bases not matched to a gene: 9. CDR3 length: 14 residues. CDR1 LNHDA and CDR2 SQIVND come from the germline V gene (reference sequence). CDR3 amino acids: CATKGQRETGELFF. The CDR3 bases are TGTGCCACCAAGGGCCAGCGGGAGACCGGGGAGCTGTTTTTT.

The rearrangement links TRBV6-4 to TRBJ2-3, with TRBD2 matching over 9 bases. The CDR3 loop spans 14 amino acids. Germline V gives CDR1 MRHNA, CDR2 SNTAGT. Losses at the gene ends were 4 bases for V and 1 base for J; bases not matched to a gene: 0. The CDR3 nucleotides read TGTGCCAGCAGTGTAGCGGGAGGCACAGATACGCAGTATTTT. Encoded protein: CASSVAGGTDTQYF.

The chain combines TRBV15 with TRBJ2-5; unclear D gene. Deletions cut 4 bases from V and 2 bases from J, with 8 bases between. The CDR3 is made up of 13 amino acids. The germline gives CDR1 LNHNV, CDR2 YYDKDF (reference sequence). The CDR3 reads CATSTTPQETQYF. In DNA form, the CDR3 reads TGTGCCACCAGCACTACGCCTCAAGAGACCCAGTACTTC.

This clone was seen once. This chain connects TRBV19 to TRBJ2-1; weak D call: TRBD2 (5 bases). Germline-derived CDR1 and CDR2 are LNHDA and SQIVND (reference sequence). Trimming left V 3 bases short and J 3 bases short, with 21 bases between. This CDR3 has 18 residues. The CDR3 sequence: CASSIYLPSSSGYNEQFF. The DNA of the CDR3 is TGTGCCAGTAGTATCTACCTTCCCTCTAGCAGCGGCTACAATGAGCAGTTCTTC.

As regards this clone: At one boundary the junction diverges from the germline segment, which might be a read error. The V call is TRBV27, the J call TRBJ2-1; D is perhaps TRBD1 (6 bases). CDR1 is MNHEY, CDR2 SMNVEV, per germline (reference sequence). The CDR3 is made up of 15 amino acids. This CDR3 is CASFEGRERDNGQFF. In nucleotides, the CDR3 is TGTGCCAGCTTCGAGGGCAGAGAACGGGACAATGGGCAGTTCTTC.

The rearrangement links TRBV5-8 to TRBJ1-5, with 9 bases fitting TRBD1. Germline CDR1 reads SGHTS; CDR2 reads YDEGEE. CDR3 length: 19 amino acids. V lost 3 bases, J lost 0 bases, and 13 bases stayed unmatched. The DNA of the CDR3 is TGTGCCAGCAGCTCCGAACAGACAGGGGGATATTATAGCAATCAGCCCCAGCATTTT. It yields the protein CASSSEQTGGYYSNQPQHF.

The V gene is TRBV19, the J gene TRBJ1-4; D is possibly TRBD1 (5 bases). The CDR3 extends over 15 amino acids. From germline, CDR1 is LNHDA and CDR2 SQIVND (reference sequence). V lost 5 bases, J lost 2 bases, and 12 bases lay in between. The CDR3 region has the DNA TGTGCCAGTAGTGCAGGGTTGGCCACTAATGAAAAACTGTTTTTT. This encodes CASSAGLATNEKLFF.

This chain uses TRBV2 with TRBJ2-1, with 9 nucleotides matching TRBD2. The J segment lost 6 bases and the V segment lost 3 bases, leaving 6 bases of the junction unmatched. This CDR3 contains 15 residues. The V gene's germline CDR1 is SNHLY and CDR2 FYNNEI. The CDR3 protein is CASSDMRAGGNEQFF. In nucleotides, the CDR3 is TGTGCCAGCAGTGATATGAGAGCGGGAGGCAATGAGCAGTTCTTC.

This chain uses TRBV9 with TRBJ2-2; TRBD1 agrees at 7 bases. V lost 2 bases and J lost 0; bases outside the gene matches: 7. This CDR3 is built from 17 residues. Germline CDR1 is SGDLS and CDR2 is YYNGEE. CDR3 sequence: CASSVPDRVANTGELFF. The DNA of the CDR3 is TGTGCCAGCAGCGTCCCCGACAGGGTCGCGAACACCGGGGAGCTGTTTTTT.

With respect to this clone: Other DNA sequences from this sample encode an identical CDR3 as well. The chain couples TRBV28 to TRBJ2-7; a weak D match, TRBD2 (5 bases). The V and J ends lost 2 bases and 4 bases respectively, with 12 bases between them. CDR1 and CDR2 from the germline V gene are MDHEN and SYDVKM. This CDR3 region has 14 residues. The CDR3 protein is CASSLAGVGYEQYF. The CDR3 DNA follows: TGTGCCAGCAGTTTAGCGGGCGTAGGATACGAGCAGTACTTC.

J is TRBJ2-1 and V is TRBV14; weak D call: TRBD2 (5 bases). Looked up from germline, CDR1 is SGHDN and CDR2 is FVKESK. This CDR3 contains 13 residues. Between the trimmed V and J ends, which lost 1 base and 7 bases, there was a span of 8 bases. CDR3 residues: CASSQGLANEQFF. In DNA form, the CDR3 reads TGTGCCAGCAGCCAAGGATTAGCGAATGAGCAGTTCTTC.

The sample holds one count of this clone. The CDR3 loop reads CASSLTEGQQETQYF. The CDR3 nucleotides are TGTGCCAGCAGCTTGACCGAGGGACAGCAAGAGACCCAGTACTTC. The chain joins TRBV5-7 to TRBJ2-5, with 7 positions matching TRBD1. TRBV5-7 is an ORF, with its function uncertain. The CDR3 has 15 amino acids. V gave up 1 base and J gave up 2 bases; unmatched junction bases: 5.

The chain uses TRBV7-9 and TRBJ2-1; D perhaps matches TRBD2 (7 bases). The germline V and J ends were trimmed by 5 bases and 8 bases, with 25 bases remaining between them. This CDR3 has 17 residues. Looked up from germline, CDR1 is SEHNR and CDR2 is FQNEAQ (reference sequence). Here the CDR3 DNA reads TGTGCCAGCAGCACGGTCTCTTCGGGGGGCGGGTTCTATGAGCAGTTCTTC. It codes for CASSTVSSGGGFYEQFF.